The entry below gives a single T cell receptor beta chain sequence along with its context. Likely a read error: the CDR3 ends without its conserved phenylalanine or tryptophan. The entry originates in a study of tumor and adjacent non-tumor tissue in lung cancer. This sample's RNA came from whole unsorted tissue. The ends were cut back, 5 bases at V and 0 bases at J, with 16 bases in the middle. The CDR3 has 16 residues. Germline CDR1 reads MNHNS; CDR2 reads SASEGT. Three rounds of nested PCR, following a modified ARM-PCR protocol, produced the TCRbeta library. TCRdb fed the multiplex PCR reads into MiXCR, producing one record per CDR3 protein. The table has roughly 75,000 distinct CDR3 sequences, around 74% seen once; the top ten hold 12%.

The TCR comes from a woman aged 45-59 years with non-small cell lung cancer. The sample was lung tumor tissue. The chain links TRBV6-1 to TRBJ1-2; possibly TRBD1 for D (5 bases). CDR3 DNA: TGTGCCAGCAGTTGGGGGAATTTTCCACCTAACTATGGCTACACCCTC. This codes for CASSWGNFPPNYGYTL.